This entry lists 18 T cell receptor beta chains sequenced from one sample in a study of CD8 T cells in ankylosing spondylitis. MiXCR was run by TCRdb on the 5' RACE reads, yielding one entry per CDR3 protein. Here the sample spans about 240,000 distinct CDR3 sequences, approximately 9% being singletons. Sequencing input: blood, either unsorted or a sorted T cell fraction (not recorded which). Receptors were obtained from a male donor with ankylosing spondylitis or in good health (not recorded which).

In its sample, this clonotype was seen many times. The CDR3, as DNA: TGCAGTGCTAGAGATTTGAAGGGGGGTACCACCTACGAGCAGTACTTC. Protein product: CSARDLKGGTTYEQYF. J is TRBJ2-7 and V is TRBV20-1; D possibly matches TRBD1 or TRBD2 (6 bases each). The CDR3 totals 16 residues. V shed 0 bases and J shed 2 bases, with 17 bases lying between them. The germline V gene encodes CDR1 DFQATT and CDR2 SNEGSKA (reference sequence).

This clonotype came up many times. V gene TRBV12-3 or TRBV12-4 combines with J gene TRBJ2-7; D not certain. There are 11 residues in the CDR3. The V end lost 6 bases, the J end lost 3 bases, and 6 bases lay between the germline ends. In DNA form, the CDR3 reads TGTGCCAGCAGACTGAACTACGAGCAGTACTTC. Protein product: CASRLNYEQYF.

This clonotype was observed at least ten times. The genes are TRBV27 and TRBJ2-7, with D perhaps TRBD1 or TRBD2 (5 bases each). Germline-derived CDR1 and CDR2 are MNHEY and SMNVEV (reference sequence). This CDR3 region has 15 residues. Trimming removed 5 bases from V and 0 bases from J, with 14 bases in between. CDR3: CASSTLAGYSYEQYF. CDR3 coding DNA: TGTGCCAGCAGTACCCTAGCAGGGTACTCCTACGAGCAGTACTTC.

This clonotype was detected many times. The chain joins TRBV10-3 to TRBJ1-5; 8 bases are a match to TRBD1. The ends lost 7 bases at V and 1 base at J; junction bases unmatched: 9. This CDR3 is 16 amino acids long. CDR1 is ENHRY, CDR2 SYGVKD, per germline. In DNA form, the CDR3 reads TGTGCCATCACTCAGCCGACAGGGGACAGCAATCAGCCCCAGCATTTT. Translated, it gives CAITQPTGDSNQPQHF.

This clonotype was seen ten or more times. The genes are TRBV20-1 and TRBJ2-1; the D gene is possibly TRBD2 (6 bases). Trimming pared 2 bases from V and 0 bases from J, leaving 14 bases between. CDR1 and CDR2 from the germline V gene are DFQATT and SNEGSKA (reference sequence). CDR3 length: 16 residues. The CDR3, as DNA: TGCAGTGCTAGACGGGAGTTGATCGGCTCCTACAATGAGCAGTTCTTC. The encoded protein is CSARRELIGSYNEQFF.

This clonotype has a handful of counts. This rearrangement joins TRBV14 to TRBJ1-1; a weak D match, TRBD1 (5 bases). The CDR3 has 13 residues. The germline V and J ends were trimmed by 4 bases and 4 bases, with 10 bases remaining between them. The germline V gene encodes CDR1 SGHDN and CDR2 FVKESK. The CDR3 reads CASSLVGTTEAFF. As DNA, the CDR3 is TGTGCCAGCAGCCTTGTGGGGACCACTGAAGCTTTCTTT.

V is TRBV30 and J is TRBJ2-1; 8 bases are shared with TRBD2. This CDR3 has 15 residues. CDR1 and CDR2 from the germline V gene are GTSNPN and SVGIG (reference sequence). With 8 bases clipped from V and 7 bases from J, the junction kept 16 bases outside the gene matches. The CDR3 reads CAREGRLAGSNEQFF. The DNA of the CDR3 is TGTGCCAGGGAGGGGCGTCTAGCGGGTTCTAATGAGCAGTTCTTC.

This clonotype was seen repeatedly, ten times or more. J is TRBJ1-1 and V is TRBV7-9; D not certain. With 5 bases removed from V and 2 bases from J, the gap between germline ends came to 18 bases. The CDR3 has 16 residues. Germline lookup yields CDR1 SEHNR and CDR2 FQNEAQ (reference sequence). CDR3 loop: CASSPREPELNTEAFF. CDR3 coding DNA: TGTGCCAGCAGCCCCCGGGAGCCAGAATTAAACACTGAAGCTTTCTTT.

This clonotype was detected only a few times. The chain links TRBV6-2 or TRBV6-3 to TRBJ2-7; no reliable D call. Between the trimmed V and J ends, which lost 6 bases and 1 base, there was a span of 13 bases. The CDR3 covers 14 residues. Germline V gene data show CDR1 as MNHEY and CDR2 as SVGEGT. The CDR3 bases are TGTGCCAGCAGCCTGTCGTTGTCGTCCTACGAGCAGTACTTC. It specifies CASSLSLSSYEQYF.

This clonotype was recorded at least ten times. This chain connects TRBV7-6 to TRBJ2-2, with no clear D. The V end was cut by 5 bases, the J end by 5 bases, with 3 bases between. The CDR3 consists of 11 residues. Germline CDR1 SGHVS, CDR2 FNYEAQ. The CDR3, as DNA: TGTGCCAGCAGCCATACCGGGGAGCTGTTTTTT. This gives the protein CASSHTGELFF.

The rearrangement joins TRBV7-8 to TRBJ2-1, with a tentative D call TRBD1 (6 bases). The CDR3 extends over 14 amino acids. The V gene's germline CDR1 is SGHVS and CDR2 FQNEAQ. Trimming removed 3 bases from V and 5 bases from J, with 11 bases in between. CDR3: CASSLGDRNNEQFF. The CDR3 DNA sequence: TGTGCCAGCAGCTTGGGAGACAGGAACAATGAGCAGTTCTTC.

CDR3 bases: TGTGCCAGCAGTTTAAGTGCCGGGACGAATATCTACGAGCAGTACTTC. It encodes CASSLSAGTNIYEQYF. This chain joins TRBV27 and TRBJ2-7; either TRBD1 or TRBD2 may supply D (5 bases each). Germline V gives CDR1 MNHEY, CDR2 SMNVEV (reference sequence). V lost 2 bases and J 3 bases, leaving 17 bases between the germline ends. The CDR3 length is 16 residues.

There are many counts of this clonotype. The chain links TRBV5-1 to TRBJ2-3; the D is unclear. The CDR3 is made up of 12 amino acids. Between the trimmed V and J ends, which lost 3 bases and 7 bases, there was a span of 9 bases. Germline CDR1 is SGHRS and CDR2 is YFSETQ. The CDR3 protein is CASSSPANTQYF. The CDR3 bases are TGCGCCAGCAGCTCACCCGCGAATACGCAGTATTTT.

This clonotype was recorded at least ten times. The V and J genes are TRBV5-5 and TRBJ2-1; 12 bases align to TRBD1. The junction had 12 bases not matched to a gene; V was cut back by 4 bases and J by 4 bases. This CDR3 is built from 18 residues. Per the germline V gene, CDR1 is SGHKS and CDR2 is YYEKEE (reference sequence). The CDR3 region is CASSPGTGGEVRYNEQFF. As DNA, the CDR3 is TGTGCCAGCAGCCCTGGGACAGGGGGCGAAGTACGGTACAATGAGCAGTTCTTC.

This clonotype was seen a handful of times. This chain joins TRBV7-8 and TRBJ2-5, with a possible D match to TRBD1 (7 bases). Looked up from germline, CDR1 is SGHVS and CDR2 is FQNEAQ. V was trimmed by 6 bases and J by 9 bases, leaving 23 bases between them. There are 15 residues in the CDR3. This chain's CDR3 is CASRVRQGEWEAQYF. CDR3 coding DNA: TGTGCCAGCAGGGTTCGACAGGGAGAGTGGGAGGCCCAGTACTTC.

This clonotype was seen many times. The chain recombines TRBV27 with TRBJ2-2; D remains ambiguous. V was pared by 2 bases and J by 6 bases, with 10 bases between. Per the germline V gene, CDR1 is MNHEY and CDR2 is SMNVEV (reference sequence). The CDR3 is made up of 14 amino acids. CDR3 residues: CASSLNSFPGELFF. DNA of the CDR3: TGTGCCAGCAGTTTAAACAGCTTCCCCGGGGAGCTGTTTTTT.

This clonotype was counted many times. The CDR3 loop is CASSLIGGLANTGELFF. CDR3 in DNA: TGTGCCAGCAGCTTGATTGGGGGACTCGCGAACACCGGGGAGCTGTTTTTT. The chain is built from TRBV5-6 and TRBJ2-2; D might be TRBD2 (6 bases). The CDR3 has 17 amino acids. The V gene's germline CDR1 is SGHDT and CDR2 YYEEEE. Trimming pared 1 base from V and 0 bases from J, leaving 13 bases between.

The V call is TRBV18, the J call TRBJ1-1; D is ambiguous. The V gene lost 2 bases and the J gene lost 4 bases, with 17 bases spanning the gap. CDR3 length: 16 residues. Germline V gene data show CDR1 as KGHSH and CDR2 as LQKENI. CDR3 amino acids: CASSPSSLGTPTEAFF. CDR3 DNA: TGTGCCAGCTCACCATCCAGTCTCGGAACCCCCACTGAAGCTTTCTTT.